What follows describes a single TCR beta chain. The data were produced by immunoSEQ multiplex PCR, yet TCRdb's version contains in-frame clones alone and is incomplete. Among about 960,000 clones listed, approximately 80% were seen once. The data were obtained in a study of shared clonotypes between healthy human individuals. From germline, CDR1 is MGHDK and CDR2 SYGVNS. CDR3 length equals 14 residues. Trimming cost V 1 base and J 3 bases, with 7 bases left between them. Subsets obtained from CD4+ cells comprised CD45RA+ naive and CD45RA-negative memory cells. The rearrangement uses TRBV25-1 and TRBJ1-5; D gene uncertain. The specimen was memory CD4+ T cells sorted from blood. Subset in this sample: CD45RA-negative fraction. This TCR came from a man aged 18 to 29 in good health. CDR3 in amino acids: CASSESGPNQPQHF. CDR3 in DNA: TGTGCCAGCAGTGAATCAGGTCCCAATCAGCCCCAGCATTTT. Full variable domain (remainder filled in from reference TRBV25-1 and TRBJ1-5): EADIYQTPRYLVIGTGKKITLECSQTMGHDKMYWYQQDPGMELHLIHYSYGVNSTEKGDLSSESTVSRIRTEHFPLTLESARPSHTSQYLCASSESGPNQPQHFGDGTRLSIL.